A single sample gave rise to the 14 T cell receptor beta chains below, sequenced in a study of blood T cells in healthy people across ages. A J-beta primer mix and a sample-barcoded 5' primer were used in a second PCR of roughly 7 to 12 cycles. TCRdb processed the 5' RACE reads anew with MiXCR; each CDR3 protein has one entry. The sample comprises 1 million or so distinct CDR3 sequences, almost 25% of which are singletons, and around 0.75% rests with the top ten. In addition, the sample was reused for a study of T cells of mothers and their children.

Sequenced sample: blood. These receptors all stem from a girl aged 2 to 10 in good health.

This clonotype showed up just a few times. The V call is TRBV28, the J call TRBJ1-1; D remains unclear. This CDR3 is 12 amino acids long. Deletions cut 6 bases from V and 1 base from J, with 6 bases between. Per germline, CDR1 MDHEN and CDR2 SYDVKM. This CDR3 is CASRTPNTEAFF. In DNA form, the CDR3 reads TGTGCCAGCAGGACCCCGAACACTGAAGCTTTCTTT.

This clonotype was counted between two and nine times. The chain uses TRBV20-1 and TRBJ2-2; 9 bases are a match to TRBD1. Germline-derived CDR1 and CDR2 are DFQATT and SNEGSKA (reference sequence). Trimming took 6 bases from V and 0 from J; bases not matched to a gene: 5. The length of the CDR3 is 15 residues. CDR3 sequence (DNA): TGCAGTGCCTCAGGACAGGGGACGAACACCGGGGAGCTGTTTTTT. Translation gives CSASGQGTNTGELFF.

This chain uses TRBV12-3 or TRBV12-4 with TRBJ2-4; 9 positions match TRBD1. The CDR3 runs to 14 residues. V lost 6 bases to trimming and J lost 5 bases; unmatched junction nucleotides: 5. For the CDR3, the DNA is TGTGCCAGCAGGGCCACAGGGGGCCAAAACATTCAGTACTTC. Its translation: CASRATGGQNIQYF.

In the case of this clonotype: A junction end diverges from the germline sequence, so it may reflect a read error. The chain has TRBV7-2 and TRBJ1-2; D not certain. Germline V CDR1 and CDR2: SGHTA, FQGNSA. The CDR3 length is 11 residues. The CDR3 spells CASAEAATQDF. The CDR3 DNA follows: TGTGCCAGCGCCGAGGCAGCCACGCAGGACTTC.

DNA for the CDR3: TGTGCCAGCAGCTTAGGGACAGTTGGTCATGAAAAACTGTTTTTT. Its protein is CASSLGTVGHEKLFF. This chain connects TRBV7-9 to TRBJ1-4, with D perhaps matching TRBD1 (6 bases). Per the germline V gene, CDR1 is SEHNR and CDR2 is FQNEAQ (reference sequence). V lost 1 base and J lost 6, with 12 bases in between. CDR3 length equals 15 residues.

This clonotype was counted a few times. The chain joins TRBV18 to TRBJ1-4; D remains ambiguous. The CDR3 loop spans 14 amino acids. Germline CDR1 is KGHSH and CDR2 is LQKENI. Deletions cut 0 bases from V and 8 bases from J, with 10 bases between. CDR3 sequence: CASSPPIEEEKLFF. The DNA of the CDR3 is TGTGCCAGCTCACCACCCATAGAAGAGGAAAAACTGTTTTTT.

This chain joins TRBV7-2 and TRBJ1-4; D unresolved. From germline, CDR1 is SGHTA and CDR2 FQGNSA. The CDR3 is 13 amino acids. V shed 5 bases and J shed 13 bases, with 17 bases lying between them. CDR3 DNA sequence: TGTGCCAGCAGCCTCGGCTCTTCCCCCCCACTGTTTTTT. Translation gives CASSLGSSPPLFF. Using reference TRBV7-2 and TRBJ1-4 for the parts outside the CDR3, the full variable domain is GAGVSQSPSNKVTEKGKDVELRCDPISGHTALYWYRQSLGQGLEFLIYFQGNSAPDKSGLPSDRFSAERTGGSVSTLTIQRTQQEDSAVYLCASSLGSSPPLFFGSGTQLSVL.

This rearrangement joins TRBV5-1 to TRBJ1-2; D is unresolved. CDR3 size: 13 residues. Per the germline V gene, CDR1 is SGHRS and CDR2 is YFSETQ. V lost 7 bases and J 4 bases, leaving 14 bases between the germline ends. CDR3 nucleotide sequence: TGCGCCAGCCGGGCCTCAGGAGGCTATGGCTACACCTTC. It encodes CASRASGGYGYTF.

CDR3 sequence: CASSYSTDFVATQYF. In DNA, the CDR3 is TGTGCCAGCAGTTACTCGACAGATTTTGTGGCTACGCAGTATTTT. J is TRBJ2-3 and V is TRBV6-6, with D tentatively TRBD1 (5 bases). In germline, CDR1 is MNHNY, CDR2 SVGAGI (reference sequence). The ends were cut back, 0 bases at V and 8 bases at J, with 15 bases in the middle. This CDR3 is 15 amino acids long.

The V and J genes are TRBV4-1 and TRBJ2-1; the match to TRBD2 covers 8 bases. Germline V gene lookup returns CDR1 MGHRA and CDR2 YSYEKL. This CDR3 has 16 residues. The ends lost 0 bases at V and 8 bases at J; junction bases unmatched: 9. The CDR3 loop reads CASSQEYGRGFDEQFF. The CDR3 DNA sequence: TGCGCCAGCAGCCAAGAGTACGGGAGGGGTTTTGATGAGCAGTTCTTC.

This clonotype was found a few times. DNA for the CDR3: TGCAGCGTCGAAATAACCGGGACAGTCAACTATGGCTACACCTTC. Encoded protein: CSVEITGTVNYGYTF. This chain links TRBV29-1 with TRBJ1-2, with 7 nucleotides matching TRBD1. Germline V gives CDR1 SQVTM, CDR2 ANQGSEA. The CDR3 is 15 amino acids. The V segment lost 6 bases and the J segment 2 bases; nucleotides outside the gene matches: 12.

This sequence joins TRBV19 and TRBJ1-1; weak D call: TRBD1 (6 bases). CDR1 and CDR2 from the germline V gene are LNHDA and SQIVND (reference sequence). The CDR3 sequence is 14 residues long. The germline V and J ends were trimmed by 6 bases and 8 bases, with 19 bases remaining between them. As DNA, the CDR3 is TGTGCCAGTAGCCCCGGGACACCCACGAGGGAAGCTTTCTTT. It encodes CASSPGTPTREAFF.

The table lists this clonotype with a few counts. With a much larger clone just one base away, this may be a read error. The genes are TRBV7-9 and TRBJ1-4, with 8 bases lining up with TRBD1. This CDR3 has 15 residues. Germline loops: CDR1 SEHNR, CDR2 FQNEAQ (reference sequence). CDR3 in DNA: TGTGCCAGCGGCTTAGAGACAGGGGCGATTGAAAAACTGTTTTTT. Translation: CASGLETGAIEKLFF.

This clonotype has more than one count but fewer than ten. The V gene is TRBV5-6, the J gene TRBJ2-3; TRBD2 might be the D (5 bases). V gave up 4 bases and J gave up 4 bases, with 19 bases separating them. CDR1 and CDR2 from the germline V gene are SGHDT and YYEEEE. The CDR3 is made up of 16 amino acids. In DNA, the CDR3 is TGTGCCAGCAGCCAGAGCCCGGGATTGGCCCCAGATACGCAGTATTTT. It codes for CASSQSPGLAPDTQYF.